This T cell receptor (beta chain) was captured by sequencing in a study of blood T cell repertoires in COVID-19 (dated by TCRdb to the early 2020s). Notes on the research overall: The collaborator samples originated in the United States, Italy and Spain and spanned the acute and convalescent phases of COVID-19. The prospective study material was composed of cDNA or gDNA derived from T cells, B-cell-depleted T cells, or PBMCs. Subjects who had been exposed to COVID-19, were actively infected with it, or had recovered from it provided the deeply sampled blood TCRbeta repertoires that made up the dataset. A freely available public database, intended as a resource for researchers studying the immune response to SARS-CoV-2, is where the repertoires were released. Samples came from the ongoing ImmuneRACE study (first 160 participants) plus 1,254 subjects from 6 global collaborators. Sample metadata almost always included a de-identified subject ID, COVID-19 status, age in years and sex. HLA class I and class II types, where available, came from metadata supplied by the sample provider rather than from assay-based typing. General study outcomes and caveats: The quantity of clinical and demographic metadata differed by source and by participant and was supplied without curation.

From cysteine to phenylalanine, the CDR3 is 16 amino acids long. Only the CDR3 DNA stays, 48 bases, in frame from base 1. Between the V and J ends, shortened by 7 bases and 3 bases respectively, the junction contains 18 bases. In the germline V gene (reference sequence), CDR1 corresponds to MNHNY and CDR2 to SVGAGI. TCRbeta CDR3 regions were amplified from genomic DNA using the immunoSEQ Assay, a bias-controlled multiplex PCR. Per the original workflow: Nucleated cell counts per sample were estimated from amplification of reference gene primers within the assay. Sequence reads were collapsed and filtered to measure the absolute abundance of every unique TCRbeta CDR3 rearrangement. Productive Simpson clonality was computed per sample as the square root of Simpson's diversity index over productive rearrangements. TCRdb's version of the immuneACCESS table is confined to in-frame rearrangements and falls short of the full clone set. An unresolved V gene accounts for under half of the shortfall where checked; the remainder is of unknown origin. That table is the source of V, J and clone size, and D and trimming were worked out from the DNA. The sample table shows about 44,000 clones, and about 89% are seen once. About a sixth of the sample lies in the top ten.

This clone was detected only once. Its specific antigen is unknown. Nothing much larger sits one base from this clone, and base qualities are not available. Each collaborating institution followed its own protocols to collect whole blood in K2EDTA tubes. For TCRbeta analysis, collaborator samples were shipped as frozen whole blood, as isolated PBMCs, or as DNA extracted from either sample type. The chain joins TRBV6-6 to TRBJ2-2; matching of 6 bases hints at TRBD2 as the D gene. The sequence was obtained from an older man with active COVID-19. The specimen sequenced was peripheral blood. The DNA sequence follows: TGTGCCAGCACCCCCGGAGGAGGGTTGGACACCGGGGAGCTGTTTTTT. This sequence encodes CASTPGGGLDTGELFF.